The clone carrying this TCR beta chain has a handful of counts. UMIs and sample barcodes were carried by the TCR alpha and TCR beta cDNA libraries that 5'RACE produced using constant-segment primers. TCRdb itself ran the 5' RACE reads through MiXCR, one entry per CDR3 protein. The top ten clones hold approximately 15% of a sample with some 130,000 distinct CDR3 sequences, roughly 15% of them seen once. This record comes from a study of T-cell memory formation after mild COVID-19. Sequencing used PBMCs or a T cell subset sorted from them (not recorded which). The clonotype comes from an adult woman who had mild COVID-19 (a few samples of this study predate the infection). Cell type and time point are not known.

The CDR3 spells CASSSFYRVGTEAFF. The CDR3 region has the DNA TGTGCCAGCAGCTCCTTCTACCGGGTGGGCACTGAAGCTTTCTTT. V and J are TRBV3-1 and TRBJ1-1, with no clear D. CDR1 is LGHDT, CDR2 YNNKEL, per germline (reference sequence). The CDR3 length is 15 residues. The V end was cut by 5 bases, the J end by 4 bases, with 17 bases between.